The 21 T cell receptor beta chains in this list originate from one sample, sequenced in a study of immune heterogeneity within non-small cell lung tumors. Bulk tumor genomic DNA, 450 to 600 ng per sample, was the template. Surgeons took several biopsies per primary tumor, spaced far apart, during surgery. Those enrolled were patients newly diagnosed with untreated non-small cell lung cancer and undergoing curative surgery. Multiplex PCR was performed with 32 V and 13 J primers, and it amplified TCR beta CDR3. TCRdb reprocessed the multiplex PCR reads via MiXCR and lists one record per CDR3 protein. The sample carries more than 9,000 distinct CDR3 sequences, approximately 31% recorded once. The sample comprised lung tumor tissue. Receptor source: a man in his 60s with non-small cell lung cancer.

Relative to its sample, this clonotype is medium-sized. V and J are TRBV18 and TRBJ1-2; D ambiguous. The CDR3 is 16 residues long. The germline V gene has CDR1 KGHSH and CDR2 LQKENI. V was shortened by 3 bases and J by 1 base, with 15 bases between the two germline ends. CDR3 bases: TGTGCCAGCTCACCTACGACGCGCCGGGGTAACTATGGCTACACCTTC. Amino acid sequence: CASSPTTRRGNYGYTF. Full variable domain (rest looked up from reference TRBV18 and TRBJ1-2): NAGVMQNPRHLVRRRGQEARLRCSPMKGHSHVYWYRQLPEEGLKFMVYLQKENIIDESGMPKERFSAEFPKEGPSILRIQQVVRGDSAAYFCASSPTTRRGNYGYTFGSGTRLTVV.

J is TRBJ2-2 and V is TRBV6-1; D is possibly TRBD2 (5 bases). From germline, CDR1 is MNHNS and CDR2 SASEGT. V was cut by 10 bases and J by 5 bases, with 14 bases left in between. This CDR3 contains 13 residues. CDR3 sequence (DNA): TGTGCCACCCTGAGAGGGTGGACCGGGGAGCTGTTTTTT. As protein: CATLRGWTGELFF.

This clonotype ranks as medium-sized. The chain couples TRBV2 to TRBJ2-1, with 12 bases aligning to TRBD2. With 9 bases clipped from V and 5 bases from J, the junction kept 8 bases outside the gene matches. The CDR3 is 15 amino acids. Germline-derived CDR1 and CDR2 are SNHLY and FYNNEI. The CDR3 DNA sequence: TGTGCCAGTGGCCCCCGGACTAGCGGGGACAATGAGCAGTTCTTC. This encodes CASGPRTSGDNEQFF.

This clonotype rates as medium-sized (0.01 to 0.1%). The chain combines TRBV6-1 with TRBJ1-4; D not certain. V gave up 6 bases and J gave up 4 bases, with 15 bases separating them. Germline assignment: CDR1 MNHNS and CDR2 SASEGT. This CDR3 contains 15 residues. CDR3 DNA: TGTGCCAGCAGGAAGGCGGCAGGCCATAATGAAAAACTGTTTTTT. It specifies CASRKAAGHNEKLFF.

V is TRBV5-1 and J is TRBJ1-4; 8 nucleotides line up with TRBD1. Looked up from germline, CDR1 is SGHRS and CDR2 is YFSETQ. The V gene end was trimmed by 5 bases and the J gene end by 4 bases; junction bases not matched to a gene: 7. The CDR3 contains 15 residues. The CDR3 sequence: CASSKEGQVNEKLFF. The CDR3 DNA reads as TGCGCCAGCAGTAAAGAGGGACAGGTTAATGAAAAACTGTTTTTT.

By its share, this clonotype is medium-sized. The V gene is TRBV7-2, the J gene TRBJ2-1; D gene ambiguous. In germline, CDR1 is SGHTA, CDR2 FQGNSA. The V end lost 2 bases, the J end lost 0 bases, and 17 bases lay between the germline ends. This CDR3 region has 18 residues. Here the CDR3 DNA reads TGTGCCAGCAGCTTAATTTCTTCCTACTCCAGCTCCTACAATGAGCAGTTCTTC. Protein: CASSLISSYSSSYNEQFF.

This clonotype was counted between two and nine times. V usage is TRBV28 and J usage is TRBJ2-7; 11 bases agree with TRBD2. CDR3 length equals 17 residues. Germline V CDR1 and CDR2: MDHEN, SYDVKM. Trimming took 5 bases from V and 0 from J; bases not matched to a gene: 9. Here the CDR3 DNA reads TGTGCCAGCAGTCCCGCTCTTAGCGGGAGGGCCTCCTACGAGCAGTACTTC. Translating gives CASSPALSGRASYEQYF.

The rearrangement links TRBV20-1 to TRBJ2-5, with 7 bases matching TRBD1. V lost 4 bases, J lost 4 bases, and 6 bases stayed unmatched. There are 13 residues in the CDR3. Per germline, CDR1 DFQATT and CDR2 SNEGSKA (reference sequence). The CDR3 region is CSAKDRVRETQYF. The CDR3 DNA reads as TGCAGTGCTAAAGACAGGGTTAGAGAGACCCAGTACTTC.

This clonotype is classed as medium-sized. The gene calls are TRBV6-1 and TRBJ1-2, with D perhaps matching TRBD1 (5 bases). Trimming took 8 bases from V and 4 from J, leaving 14 bases between them. CDR1 and CDR2 from the germline V gene are MNHNS and SASEGT. The CDR3 sequence is 13 residues long. The CDR3 DNA is TGTGCCAGCGGCCAGGGTAGACTCTATGGCTACACCTTC. Translated, it gives CASGQGRLYGYTF.

Points on this clonotype: As the CDR3 is not closed by the conserved phenylalanine or tryptophan, this likely results from a read error. The chain uses TRBV27 and TRBJ2-1; 9 positions match TRBD1. V lost 4 bases to trimming and J lost 6 bases; unmatched junction nucleotides: 7. Germline CDR1 reads MNHEY; CDR2 reads SMNVEV (reference sequence). The CDR3 runs to 15 residues. The CDR3 sequence is CASSYSGTGLNEQFL. The CDR3 DNA reads as TGTGCCAGCAGTTATTCTGGGACAGGGCTCAATGAGCAGTTCCTC.

The chain couples TRBV11-3 to TRBJ2-7; D unresolved. CDR1 and CDR2 from the germline V gene are SGHNT and YENEEA. Trimming removed 3 bases at V and 5 bases at J, with 14 bases between. The length of the CDR3 is 14 residues. The CDR3 sequence: CASSLGFPGDEQYF. CDR3 DNA sequence: TGTGCCAGCAGCTTGGGTTTTCCGGGCGACGAGCAGTACTTC. Full variable domain (remainder filled in from reference TRBV11-3 and TRBJ2-7): EAGVVQSPRYKIIEKKQPVAFWCNPISGHNTLYWYLQNLGQGPELLIRYENEEAVDDSQLPKDRFSAERLKGVDSTLKIQPAELGDSAVYLCASSLGFPGDEQYFGPGTRLTVT.

This clonotype is medium-sized (0.01 to 0.1%) by share. This chain uses TRBV20-1 with TRBJ2-1; 13 nucleotides align to TRBD2. V lost 6 bases, J lost 9 bases, and 8 bases stayed unmatched. The CDR3 is 14 residues long. The V gene's germline CDR1 is DFQATT and CDR2 SNEGSKA (reference sequence). The chain's CDR3 is CSALPGLAGSEQFF. DNA of the CDR3: TGCAGTGCGCTACCGGGACTAGCGGGAAGTGAGCAGTTCTTC.

Ten or more counts support this clonotype. The gene calls are TRBV7-2 and TRBJ2-5; 12 positions match TRBD2. The length of the CDR3 is 15 residues. V dropped 5 bases and J dropped 3; count of bases not matched to a gene: 4. Germline V gene data show CDR1 as SGHTA and CDR2 as FQGNSA. For the CDR3, the DNA is TGTGCCAGCAGCGCCAGGACTAGCGGGAAAGAGACCCAGTACTTC. As protein: CASSARTSGKETQYF.

This clonotype is medium-sized in the sample. The chain links TRBV12-3 or TRBV12-4 to TRBJ2-7; 12 nucleotides agree with TRBD2. V was clipped by 5 bases and J by 4 bases; unmatched bases: 6. The CDR3 extends over 15 amino acids. The DNA for the CDR3 is TGTGCCAGCAGTCTACTAGCGGGAGGACCTTACGAGCAGTACTTC. As protein: CASSLLAGGPYEQYF.

The rearrangement joins TRBV6-1 to TRBJ2-7; TRBD2 aligns across 9 bases. The CDR3 consists of 15 residues. Germline V gene data show CDR1 as MNHNS and CDR2 as SASEGT. V lost 7 bases, J lost 2 bases, and 9 bases stayed unmatched. The CDR3 here is CASTQKTSGTYEQYF. The CDR3 nucleotides read TGTGCCAGCACTCAGAAGACTAGCGGTACCTACGAGCAGTACTTC.

This clonotype was counted ten times or more. The CDR3 DNA follows: TGCAGTGCTAGAGATAAAATGGGATGGGGGGAGACCCAGTACTTC. Its protein product is CSARDKMGWGETQYF. The chain employs TRBV20-1 and TRBJ2-5; D possibly matches TRBD1 or TRBD2 (5 bases each). In germline, CDR1 is DFQATT, CDR2 SNEGSKA (reference sequence). The CDR3 length is 15 residues. V lost 0 bases and J 5 bases, leaving 16 bases between the germline ends.

The chain joins TRBV6-5 to TRBJ1-5, with 7 positions matching TRBD1. Per the germline V gene, CDR1 is MNHEY and CDR2 is SVGAGI. The ends lost 0 bases at V and 1 base at J; junction bases unmatched: 3. The CDR3 sequence is 16 residues long. The DNA of the CDR3 is TGTGCCAGCAGTTACTCAGGGGGCCGGAGCAATCAGCCCCAGCATTTT. Translating it yields CASSYSGGRSNQPQHF.

This clonotype came up a few times. Given the absence of the conserved phenylalanine or tryptophan at the CDR3 end, a read error is likely. The DNA is left out, because the CDR3 cannot be placed on it with certainty; the CDR3 is given as TCRdb lists it. The chain uses TRBV5-1 and TRBJ2-3; the table gives TRBD2 as D, unverified against the DNA. The germline V gene has CDR1 SGHRS and CDR2 YFSETQ. A total of 17 residues make up the CDR3, ends included. The CDR3: CASSLNSGSLGEQYFGP.

The chain combines TRBV6-2 or TRBV6-3 with TRBJ2-1; 9 bases align to TRBD2. Trimming took 6 bases from V and 5 from J; bases not matched to a gene: 8. This CDR3 has 15 amino acids. Germline V gene lookup returns CDR1 MNHEY and CDR2 SVGEGT. CDR3 DNA sequence: TGTGCCAGCAGGCGCCTAGCGGGGACTAACAATGAGCAGTTCTTC. This translates into CASRRLAGTNNEQFF.

By proportion, this clonotype is medium-sized. The V call is TRBV19, the J call TRBJ2-7, with 7 bases identical to TRBD1. J was trimmed by 3 bases and V by 3 bases; bases with no gene match: 8. This CDR3 region has 15 residues. Germline V gene sequence: CDR1 LNHDA, CDR2 SQIVND (reference sequence). CDR3 sequence reads: CASSMAPGQNYEQYF. CDR3 coding DNA: TGTGCCAGTAGTATGGCACCGGGACAGAACTACGAGCAGTACTTC.

At least ten counts were recorded for this clonotype. This chain uses TRBV7-9 with TRBJ2-1; D gene uncertain. The CDR3 has 15 amino acids. Germline V gene data show CDR1 as SEHNR and CDR2 as FQNEAQ (reference sequence). V lost 3 bases and J 0 bases, leaving 9 bases between the germline ends. CDR3 sequence (DNA): TGTGCCAGCAGCTTTAGGGCAGGCTCCTACAATGAGCAGTTCTTC. Translated, it gives CASSFRAGSYNEQFF.